A selection of T cell receptor beta chains follows, all from one sample in a study of breast tumors, draining lymph nodes, adjacent tissues. TCRdb re-derived calls from the multiplex PCR reads in MiXCR, one entry per CDR3 protein. The sample holds under 150,000 distinct CDR3 sequences; around 21% are singletons and the top ten take about 2%. Material: axillary lymph node tissue. Receptor source: a female donor with breast cancer. Some clones in this sample may be carry-over from other donors' samples. Both conserved end residues are trimmed from each CDR3.

V	J	CDR3
TRBV20-1	TRBJ2-3	SASFGGLDTQY
TRBV7-2	TRBJ2-1	ASSLALASGQQF
TRBV4-2	TRBJ2-1	ASSQDPQRESSNEQF
TRBV5-1	TRBJ2-3	ASSFGTAIPPDTQY
TRBV7-8	TRBJ2-4	ASSLDRTGKNIQY
TRBV20-1	TRBJ2-1	SASTSGRLGEQF
TRBV20-1	TRBJ2-1	SARDRASGGPISYNEQF
TRBV2	TRBJ2-3	ASRRGAGEDTQY
TRBV5-1	TRBJ2-7	ASSLGGSSYEQY
TRBV7-9	TRBJ1-2	ASSLEQGASTGYT
TRBV28	TRBJ1-2	AGQRTGGSYGYT